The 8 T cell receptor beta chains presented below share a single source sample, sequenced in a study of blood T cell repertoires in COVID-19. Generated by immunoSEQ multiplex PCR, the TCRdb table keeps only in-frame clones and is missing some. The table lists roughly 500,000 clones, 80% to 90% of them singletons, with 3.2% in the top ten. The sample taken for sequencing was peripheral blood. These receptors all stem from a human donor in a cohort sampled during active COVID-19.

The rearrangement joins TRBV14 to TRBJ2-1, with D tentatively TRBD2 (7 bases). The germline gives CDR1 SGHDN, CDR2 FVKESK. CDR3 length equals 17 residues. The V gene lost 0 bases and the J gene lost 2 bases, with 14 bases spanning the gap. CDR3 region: CASSQDLWEGAYNEQFF. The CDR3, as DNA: TGTGCCAGCAGCCAAGATCTATGGGAGGGGGCCTACAATGAGCAGTTCTTC.

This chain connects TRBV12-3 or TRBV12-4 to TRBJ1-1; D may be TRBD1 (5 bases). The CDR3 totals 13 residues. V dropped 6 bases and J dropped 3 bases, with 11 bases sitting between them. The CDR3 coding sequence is TGTGCCAGCAGCCCTAGACAGCACACTGAAGCTTTCTTT. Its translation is CASSPRQHTEAFF.

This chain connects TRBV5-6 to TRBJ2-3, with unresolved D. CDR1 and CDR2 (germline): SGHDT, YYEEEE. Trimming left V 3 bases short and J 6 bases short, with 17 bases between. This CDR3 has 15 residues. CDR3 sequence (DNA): TGTGCCAGCAGCTACCTCGCTTTGGTAGAGGATACGCAGTATTTT. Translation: CASSYLALVEDTQYF. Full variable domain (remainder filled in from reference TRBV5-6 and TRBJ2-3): DAGVTQSPTHLIKTRGQQVTLRCSPKSGHDTVSWYQQALGQGPQFIFQYYEEEERQRGNFPDRFSGHQFPNYSSELNVNALLLGDSALYLCASSYLALVEDTQYFGPGTRLTVL.

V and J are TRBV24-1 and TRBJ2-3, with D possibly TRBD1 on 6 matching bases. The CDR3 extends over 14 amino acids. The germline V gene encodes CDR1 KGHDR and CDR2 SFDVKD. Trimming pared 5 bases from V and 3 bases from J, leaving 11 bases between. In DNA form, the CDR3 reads TGTGCCACCAGTGCGCCCGGACAGACAGATACGCAGTATTTT. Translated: CATSAPGQTDTQYF.

The CDR3 here is CASSPVRVAKNIQYF. The DNA for the CDR3 is TGTGCCAGCAGCCCTGTCAGGGTAGCCAAAAACATTCAGTACTTC. The J gene is TRBJ2-4, the V gene TRBV11-1, with D perhaps matching TRBD1 (5 bases). V was shortened by 5 bases and J by 0 bases, with 11 bases between the two germline ends. The CDR3 consists of 15 residues. Per germline, CDR1 SGHAT and CDR2 FQDESV (reference sequence).

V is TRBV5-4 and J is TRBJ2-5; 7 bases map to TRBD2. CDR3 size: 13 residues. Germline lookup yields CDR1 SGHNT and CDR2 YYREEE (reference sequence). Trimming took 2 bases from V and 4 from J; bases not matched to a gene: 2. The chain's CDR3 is CASSFGGGETQYF. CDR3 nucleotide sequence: TGTGCCAGCAGCTTTGGGGGGGGAGAGACCCAGTACTTC.

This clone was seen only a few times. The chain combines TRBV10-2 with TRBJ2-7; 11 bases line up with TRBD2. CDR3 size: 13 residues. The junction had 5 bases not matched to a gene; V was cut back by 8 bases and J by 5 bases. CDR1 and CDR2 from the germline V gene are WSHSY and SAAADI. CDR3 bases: TGCGCCAGCGTAGCGGGAGGGCCCAACGAGCAGTACTTC. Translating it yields CASVAGGPNEQYF.

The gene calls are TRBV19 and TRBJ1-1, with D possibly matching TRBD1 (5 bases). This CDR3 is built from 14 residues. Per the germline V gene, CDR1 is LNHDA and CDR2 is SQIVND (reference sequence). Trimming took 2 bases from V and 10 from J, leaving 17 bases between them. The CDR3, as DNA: TGTGCCAGTAGTATAAGGTTAGGGGTCGAAGGAGCTTTCTTT. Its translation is CASSIRLGVEGAFF.